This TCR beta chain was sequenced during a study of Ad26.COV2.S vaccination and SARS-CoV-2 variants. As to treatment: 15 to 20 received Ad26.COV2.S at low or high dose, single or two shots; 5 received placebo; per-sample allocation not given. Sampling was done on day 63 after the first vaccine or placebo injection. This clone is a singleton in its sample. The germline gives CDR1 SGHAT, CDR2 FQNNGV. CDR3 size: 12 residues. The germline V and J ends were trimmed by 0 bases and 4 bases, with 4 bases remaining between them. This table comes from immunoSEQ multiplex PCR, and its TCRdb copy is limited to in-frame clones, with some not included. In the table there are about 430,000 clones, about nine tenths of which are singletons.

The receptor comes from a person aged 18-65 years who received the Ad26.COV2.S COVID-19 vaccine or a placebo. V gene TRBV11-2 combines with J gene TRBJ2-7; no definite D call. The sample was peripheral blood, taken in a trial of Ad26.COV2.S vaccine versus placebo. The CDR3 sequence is CASSLDVYEQYF. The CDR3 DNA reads TGTGCCAGCAGCTTAGATGTGTACGAGCAGTACTTC.